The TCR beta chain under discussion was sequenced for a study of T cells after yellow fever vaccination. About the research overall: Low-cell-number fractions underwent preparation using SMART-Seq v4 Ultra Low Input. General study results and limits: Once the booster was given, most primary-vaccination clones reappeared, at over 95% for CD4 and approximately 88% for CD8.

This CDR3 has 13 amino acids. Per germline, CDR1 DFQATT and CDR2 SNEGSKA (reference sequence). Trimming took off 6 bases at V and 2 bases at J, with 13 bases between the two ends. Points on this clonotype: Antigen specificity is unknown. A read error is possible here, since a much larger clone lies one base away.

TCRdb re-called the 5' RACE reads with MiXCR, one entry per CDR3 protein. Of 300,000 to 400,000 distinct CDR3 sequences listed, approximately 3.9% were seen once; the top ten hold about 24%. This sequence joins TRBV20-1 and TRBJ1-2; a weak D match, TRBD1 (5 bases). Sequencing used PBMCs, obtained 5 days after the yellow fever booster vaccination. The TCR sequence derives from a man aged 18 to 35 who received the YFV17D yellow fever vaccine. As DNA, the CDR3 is TGCAGTGCCCGAGTGGGGCAGAACTATGGCTACACCTTC. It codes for CSARVGQNYGYTF.